This T cell receptor (beta chain) was profiled in a study of T cell changes during pregnancy in multiple sclerosis. The method was immunoSEQ multiplex PCR; TCRdb's version includes in-frame clones alone and lacks a portion of them. The table shows 50,000 or so clones, with 85% to 95% occurring only once. V lost 1 base, J lost 8 bases, and 9 bases lay in between. The length of the CDR3 is 13 residues. The V gene's germline CDR1 is LGHNA and CDR2 YNFKEQ. This sequence was found in a female donor with multiple sclerosis, enrolled in a pregnancy study. Sample: CD4+ T cells from peripheral blood mononuclear cells, taken in the second trimester of pregnancy. The chain links TRBV4-2 to TRBJ2-1, with unresolved D. CDR3: CASSQVGFDEQFF. CDR3 sequence (DNA): TGTGCCAGCAGCCAAGTCGGGTTTGATGAGCAGTTCTTC.